What follows is one TCR beta chain and its context. The data were taken from a study of beta chain features in type 1 diabetes. V was shortened by 4 bases and J by 7 bases, with 14 bases between the two germline ends. Germline CDR1 and CDR2: SEHNR and FQNEAQ (reference sequence). The CDR3 spans 15 residues. cDNA synthesis used the whole RNA isolate, giving expressed TCRB sequences. Some clones are missing from TCRdb's copy, which holds only in-frame ones; the method was immunoSEQ multiplex PCR. The sample yields 200,000 to 300,000 clones, around a quarter seen once. The sample was central memory CD4+ T cells from blood. The chain is built from TRBV7-9 and TRBJ1-6; tentatively, D is TRBD1 (5 bases). The receptor's source is a young man in good health. The CDR3 sequence is CASSSTGFGNSPLHF. CDR3 coding DNA: TGTGCCAGCAGCTCAACAGGTTTTGGGAATTCACCCCTCCACTTT. Based on the CDR3 plus reference TRBV7-9 and TRBJ1-6, the full variable domain is DTGVSQNPRHKITKRGQNVTFRCDPISEHNRLYWYRQTLGQGPEFLTYFQNEAQLEKSRLLSDRFSAERPKGSFSTLEIQRTEQGDSAMYLCASSSTGFGNSPLHFGNGTRLTVT.